Sequencing of this T cell receptor beta chain was carried out in a study of prognosis after radiotherapy for stage I lung cancer. In the study overall: At a biologically effective dose of at least 100 Gy and in 3 to 5 fractions, SBRT was the radiotherapy delivered. Distant metastases arose in several patients, median about seven months post-radiotherapy; approximately 15 had no significant progression. Study-level results: Samples before stereotactic body radiation therapy had more unique TCR clones (median roughly 10,000 versus 7,000).

Investigators drew six milliliters of peripheral blood at each of two time points. Genomic DNA was subjected to two-round multiplex PCR for amplification of TCR beta CDR3. Primers specific to each TRBV and TRBJ gene were used in first-round PCR. TCRdb re-called the multiplex PCR reads through MiXCR, storing one row per CDR3 protein. This repertoire shows 20,000 to 25,000 distinct CDR3 sequences, more than 40% found once; its top ten account for roughly 33%. In this sample, this clonotype turned up many times. Its matching antigen is unknown. This TCR came from a donor aged 50 or older with non-small cell lung cancer. This specimen was PBMCs, taken before or after stereotactic body radiation therapy (not recorded which).

The CDR3 sequence is CASSASSGGGSYNEQFF. CDR3 bases: TGCGCCAGCAGTGCTTCTAGCGGGGGGGGCTCCTACAATGAGCAGTTCTTC. The rearrangement joins TRBV10-2 to TRBJ2-1; 12 bases line up with TRBD2. The junction had 4 bases not matched to a gene; V was cut back by 4 bases and J by 0 bases. CDR3 length: 17 amino acids. The germline V gene has CDR1 WSHSY and CDR2 SAAADI.